This is a list of T cell receptor beta chains from one sample in a study of shared clonotypes between healthy human individuals. Sequencing was performed with immunoSEQ multiplex PCR; in TCRdb, only in-frame clones are kept and a portion is missing. The top ten hold over 10% of the sample, which has 400,000 to 500,000 clones, about 79% seen once. Sequencing was carried out using PBMCs. The receptors shown here come from a woman aged 40 to 50 in good health. Some clones in this sample may be carry-over from other donors' samples. Both conserved end residues are part of each CDR3. Each record gives: clone size, D gene, V gene, J gene, CDR3 protein, CDR3 DNA. The D gene is left open where the match is weak. Some rows have no size entry. The others give once, few or many, or a class for an expanded clone.

>few|TRBD2|TRBV27|TRBJ2-1
CASSLGGAGRNEQFF
TGTGCCAGCAGTCTCGGGGGGGCGGGACGGAATGAGCAGTTCTTC
>many|-|TRBV2|TRBJ1-4
CASSGQVGEKLFF
TGTGCCAGCAGTGGACAGGTTGGGGAAAAACTGTTTTTT
>-|-|TRBV18|TRBJ1-4
CASSPRGADEKLFF
TGTGCCAGCTCACCAAGGGGGGCTGATGAAAAACTGTTTTTT
>-|-|TRBV19|TRBJ2-3
CASSIRDGSTDTQYF
TGTGCCAGTAGTATAAGGGACGGATCCACAGATACGCAGTATTTT
>once|-|TRBV28|TRBJ1-4
CASSPPGAAEEKLFF
TGTGCCAGCAGCCCCCCGGGGGCCGCGGAGGAAAAACTGTTTTTT
>-|-|TRBV6-6|TRBJ1-4
CASSLDGLNEKLFF
TGTGCCAGCAGCTTGGACGGGCTTAATGAAAAACTGTTTTTT
>few|TRBD2|TRBV7-2|TRBJ2-7
CASSLGTSGRTTSYEQYF
TGTGCCAGCAGCTTAGGGACTAGCGGACGAACAACCTCCTACGAGCAGTACTTC
>-|-|TRBV15|TRBJ2-2
CATSRSAGELFF
TGTGCCACCAGCAGGTCCGCGGGGGAGCTGTTTTTT
>-|-|TRBV18|TRBJ2-2
CASSPPGRSGELFF
TGTGCCAGCTCACCACCGGGACGAAGCGGGGAGCTGTTTTTT
>-|-|TRBV27|TRBJ2-3
CASSFSDTQYF
TGTGCCAGCAGTTTTTCAGATACGCAGTATTTT
>-|-|TRBV14|TRBJ2-3
CASSPETPLDTDTQYF
TGTGCCAGCAGCCCTGAAACCCCACTAGACACAGATACGCAGTATTTT
>once|-|TRBV6-5|TRBJ1-5
CASSRDGNQPQHF
TGTGCCAGCAGTAGGGACGGGAATCAGCCCCAGCATTTT
>-|-|TRBV7-2|TRBJ1-1
CASSLGLGGGFTEAFF
TGTGCCAGCAGCCTCGGCCTGGGGGGAGGGTTTACTGAAGCTTTCTTT
>-|TRBD1|TRBV7-2|TRBJ1-5
CASSLNRGQPQHF
TGTGCCAGCAGCTTAAACAGGGGCCAGCCCCAGCATTTT
>-|TRBD1|TRBV30|TRBJ2-7
CAWSPGGFYEQYF
TGTGCCTGGAGTCCAGGGGGCTTTTACGAGCAGTACTTC
>few|-|TRBV7-6|TRBJ1-1
CASSQRAGNTEAFF
TGTGCCAGCAGCCAAAGAGCGGGGAACACTGAAGCTTTCTTT
>-|-|TRBV19|TRBJ2-7
CASSIWRDGHEQYF
TGTGCCAGTAGTATATGGAGGGACGGTCACGAGCAGTACTTC
>few|-|TRBV30|TRBJ1-1
CAWSVQGNTEAFF
TGTGCCTGGAGTGTACAAGGGAACACTGAAGCTTTCTTT
>-|TRBD2|TRBV15|TRBJ2-1
CATSRDGAGDSGEQFF
TGTGCCACCAGCAGAGATGGAGCGGGAGATAGCGGTGAGCAGTTCTTC
>-|-|TRBV12-5|TRBJ1-2
CASGPTTTWPYGYTF
TGTGCTAGTGGTCCCACCACGACATGGCCCTATGGCTACACCTTC
>many|TRBD1|TRBV29-1|TRBJ1-2
CSARGQGDYGYTF
TGCAGCGCCCGGGGACAGGGGGACTATGGCTACACCTTC
>-|-|TRBV27|TRBJ2-7
CASRPLVTYEQYF
TGTGCCAGCAGGCCACTAGTTACCTACGAGCAGTACTTC
>-|TRBD2|TRBV30|TRBJ2-2
CAWSVLPAGGPLGTGELFF
TGTGCCTGGAGTGTACTACCCGCGGGAGGGCCTTTAGGTACCGGGGAGCTGTTTTTT
>-|TRBD1|TRBV28|TRBJ1-3
CASSLGTGGSNGNTIYF
TGTGCCAGCAGTTTGGGTACAGGGGGCTCGAATGGAAACACCATATATTTT
>-|-|TRBV30|TRBJ2-1
CAWSVGGLNEQFF
TGTGCCTGGAGTGTAGGAGGGCTCAATGAGCAGTTCTTC
>-|TRBD1|TRBV7-2|TRBJ1-5
CASSLKAGGYQPQHF
TGTGCCAGCAGCTTAAAGGCAGGGGGTTATCAGCCCCAGCATTTT
>-|TRBD2|TRBV29-1|TRBJ2-7
CSVEGGGLAGGYEQYF
TGCAGCGTTGAAGGGGGAGGCCTAGCGGGAGGGTACGAGCAGTACTTC
>few|TRBD1|TRBV29-1|TRBJ1-1
CSVETGGFTEAFF
TGCAGCGTCGAGACAGGGGGCTTTACTGAAGCTTTCTTT
>few|TRBD1|TRBV20-1|TRBJ1-1
CSARDRSQAFF
TGCAGTGCACGGGACAGGTCTCAAGCTTTCTTT
>-|-|TRBV5-6|TRBJ2-1
CASSSQRTGDEQFF
TGTGCCAGCAGCTCGCAACGGACTGGCGATGAGCAGTTCTTC
>-|-|TRBV5-4|TRBJ2-7
CASSSPGSRDQKYF
TGTGCCAGCAGCTCCCCGGGGTCGAGAGACCAAAAGTACTTC
>-|TRBD2|TRBV4-1|TRBJ2-2
CASSQDSSGSNTGELFF
TGCGCCAGCAGCCAGGACTCTAGCGGGAGTAACACCGGGGAGCTGTTTTTT
>-|TRBD1|TRBV25-1|TRBJ1-6
CASSPPDRGHSPLHF
TGTGCCAGCAGCCCCCCTGACAGGGGGCATTCACCCCTCCACTTT
>-|TRBD2|TRBV15|TRBJ2-6
CATSRQGGSVLTF
TGTGCCACCAGCAGACAGGGAGGGTCCGTCCTGACTTTC
>-|-|TRBV5-4|TRBJ1-3
CASSLGPQAGAGNTIYF
TGTGCCAGCAGCTTGGGCCCCCAGGCAGGGGCTGGAAACACCATATATTTT
>-|TRBD2|TRBV10-3|TRBJ2-7
CATAFKGTSGYSSYEQYF
TGTGCCACAGCCTTCAAGGGGACTAGCGGGTACAGCTCCTACGAGCAGTACTTC
>few|TRBD2|TRBV4-2|TRBJ2-3
CASKAGGTADTQYF
TGTGCCAGCAAGGCGGGAGGGACCGCAGATACGCAGTATTTT